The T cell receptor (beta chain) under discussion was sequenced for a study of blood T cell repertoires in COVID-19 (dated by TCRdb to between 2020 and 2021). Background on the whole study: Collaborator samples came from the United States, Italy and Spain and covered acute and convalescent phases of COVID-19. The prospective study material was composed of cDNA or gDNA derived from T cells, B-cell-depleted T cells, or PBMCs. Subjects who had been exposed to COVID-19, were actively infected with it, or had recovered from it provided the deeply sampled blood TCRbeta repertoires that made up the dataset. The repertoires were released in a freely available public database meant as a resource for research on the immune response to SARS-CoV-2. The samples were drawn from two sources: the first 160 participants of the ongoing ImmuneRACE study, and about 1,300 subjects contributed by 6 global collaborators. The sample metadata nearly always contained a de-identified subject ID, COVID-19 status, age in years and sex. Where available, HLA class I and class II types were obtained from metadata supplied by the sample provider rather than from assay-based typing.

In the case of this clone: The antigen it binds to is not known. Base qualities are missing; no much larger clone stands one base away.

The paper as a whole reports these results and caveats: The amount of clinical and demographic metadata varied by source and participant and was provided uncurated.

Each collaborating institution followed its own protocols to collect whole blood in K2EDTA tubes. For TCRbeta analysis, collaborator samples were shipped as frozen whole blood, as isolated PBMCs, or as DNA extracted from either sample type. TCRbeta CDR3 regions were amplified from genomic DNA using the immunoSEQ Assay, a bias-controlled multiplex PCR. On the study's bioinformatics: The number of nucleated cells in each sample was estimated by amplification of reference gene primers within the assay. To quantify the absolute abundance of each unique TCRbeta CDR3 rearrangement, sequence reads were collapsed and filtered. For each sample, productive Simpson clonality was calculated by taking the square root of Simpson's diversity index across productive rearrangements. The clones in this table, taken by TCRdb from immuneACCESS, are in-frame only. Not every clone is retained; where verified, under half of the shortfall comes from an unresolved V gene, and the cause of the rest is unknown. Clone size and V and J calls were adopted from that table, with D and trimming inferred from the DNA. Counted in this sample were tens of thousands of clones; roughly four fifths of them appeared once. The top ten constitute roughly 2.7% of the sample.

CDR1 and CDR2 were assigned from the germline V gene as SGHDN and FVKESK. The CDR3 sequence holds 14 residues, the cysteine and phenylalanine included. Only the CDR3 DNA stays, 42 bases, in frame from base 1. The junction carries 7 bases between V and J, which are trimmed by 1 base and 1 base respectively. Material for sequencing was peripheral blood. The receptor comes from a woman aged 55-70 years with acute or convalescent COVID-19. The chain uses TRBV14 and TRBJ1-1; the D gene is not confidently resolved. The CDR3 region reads CASSQGSGNTEAFF. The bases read TGTGCCAGCAGCCAAGGGAGTGGGAACACTGAAGCTTTCTTT. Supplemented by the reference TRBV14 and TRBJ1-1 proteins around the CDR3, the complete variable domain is EAGVTQFPSHSVIEKGQTVTLRCDPISGHDNLYWYRRVMGKEIKFLLHFVKESKQDESGMPNNRFLAERTGGTYSTLKVQPAELEDSGVYFCASSQGSGNTEAFFGQGTRLTVV.